Listed below are T cell receptor beta chains from one sample, sequenced in a study of post-analysis software for immune sequencing data. TCRdb analysed the PCR reads with MiXCR anew, one entry per CDR3 protein. Of roughly 800,000 distinct CDR3 sequences in the sample, just over 45% are singletons; the top ten hold approximately 4.4%. Sequences were obtained from blood. The receptors were gathered from a girl aged 5-17 years with multiple sclerosis. The CDR3 runs from the conserved cysteine through the conserved F or W. The D gene is left open where the match is weak. Clone size is not always given. Where it is, it says once, few, many or a class for expanded clones.

D | J | size | V | DNA | CDR3
NA | TRBJ1-2 | NA | TRBV20-1 | TGCAGTGCTCGAGGGGGAGGTGGCTACACCTTC | CSARGGGGYTF
NA | TRBJ2-5 | once | TRBV6-5 | TGTGCCAGCAGGAGGGGTCGGAGAAAGGAGACCCAGTACTTC | CASRRGRRKETQYF
TRBD1 | TRBJ1-2 | few | TRBV4-3 | TGCGCCAGCAGCCCTTTAGGAACCGGGACAGATGGCTACACCTTC | CASSPLGTGTDGYTF
TRBD2 | TRBJ2-1 | many | TRBV10-3 | TGTGCCATCAGTGCCCCCGGGACTCCCAACGGGGGGACTAGCGGGATTGAGCAGTTCTTC | CAISAPGTPNGGTSGIEQFF
TRBD2 | TRBJ2-5 | few | TRBV3-1 | TGTGCCAGCAGCCAAGCCGGGAGGCGGGAGACCCAGTACTTC | CASSQAGRRETQYF
NA | TRBJ2-5 | NA | TRBV28 | TGTGCCAGCGTTCCCCAAGAGACCCAGTACTTC | CASVPQETQYF
NA | TRBJ2-1 | few | TRBV6-2/TRBV6-3 | TGTGCCAGCAGCCACCCCCGAGGGAGTCACCAAAACAATGAGCAGTTCTTC | CASSHPRGSHQNNEQFF
TRBD2 | TRBJ2-7 | NA | TRBV4-3 | TGCGCCAGCAGCCAAGAACTAGCGGGATACTACTACGAGCAGTACTTC | CASSQELAGYYYEQYF
NA | TRBJ2-7 | NA | TRBV12-3/TRBV12-4 | TGTGCCAGCAGCTGGGACATTCCCTACGAGCAGTACTTC | CASSWDIPYEQYF
NA | TRBJ1-2 | few | TRBV6-5 | TGTGCCAGCAGCCCAATATCAGGGGCGTGGGGCTATGGCTACACCTTC | CASSPISGAWGYGYTF
NA | TRBJ2-1 | NA | TRBV6-2/TRBV6-3 | TGTGCCACCAAGGGGGGTAGCTTCTACAATGAGCAGTTCTTC | CATKGGSFYNEQFF
NA | TRBJ2-3 | few | TRBV6-6 | TGTGCCAGCAGTCCCGCAGTGGCAGATACGCAGTATTTT | CASSPAVADTQYF
TRBD2 | TRBJ2-7 | many | TRBV13 | TGTGCCAGCAGCTTTAGCGGGAGTTCCTACGAGCAGTACTTC | CASSFSGSSYEQYF
NA | TRBJ2-7 | few | TRBV10-3 | TGTGCCACCATGGACAGTTACGAGCAGTACTTC | CATMDSYEQYF
NA | TRBJ2-1 | NA | TRBV9 | TGTGCCAGCAGCCCCGCCCCCCAGGACCAACACTTATACAATGAGCAGTTCTTC | CASSPAPQDQHLYNEQFF
TRBD2 | TRBJ2-1 | NA | TRBV27 | TGTGCCAGCCAACGAGGCGGGAGCTCCTACAATGAGCAGTTCTTC | CASQRGGSSYNEQFF
TRBD2 | TRBJ2-7 | NA | TRBV4-1 | TGCGCCAGCAGCCAAGAATGGCGGGAGGGTTACGAGCAGTACTTC | CASSQEWREGYEQYF
TRBD2 | TRBJ2-1 | many | TRBV5-1 | TGTGCCAGCAGCCTGGGACTAGCGGGAGTAAATGAGCAGTTCTTC | CASSLGLAGVNEQFF
NA | TRBJ2-1 | NA | TRBV6-2/TRBV6-3 | TGTGCCAGCAGTTACATTCAGCCATCCTACAATGAGCAGTTCTTC | CASSYIQPSYNEQFF
TRBD2 | TRBJ2-1 | NA | TRBV7-2 | TGTGCCAGCAGCTTATCGGGACTAGCGAGTAATGAGCAGTTCTTC | CASSLSGLASNEQFF
TRBD2 | TRBJ2-7 | few | TRBV27 | TGTGCCAGCAGTTTATTCGCTAGCGGGAGCCACGAGCAGTACTTC | CASSLFASGSHEQYF
NA | TRBJ2-7 | NA | TRBV27 | TGTGCCAGCAGTGCCTCAGGGTCTGTCGAGCAGTACTTC | CASSASGSVEQYF
NA | TRBJ2-7 | few | TRBV7-9 | TGTGCCAGCAGCCCTCGGGGGAGCTGGGAGCAGTACTTC | CASSPRGSWEQYF